The rows below give T cell receptor beta chains drawn from one sample of a study of kidney transplant recipient with SARS-CoV-2 infection. Each CDR3 protein gets one entry after TCRdb re-called the reads with MiXCR. The sample contains 200,000 to 300,000 distinct CDR3 sequences, more than 25% of which appear only once. The specimen comprised a blood sample, sampled at baseline and on day 111 from a kidney transplant recipient. The receptor source for this set is a male patient aged 30 to 40 who had COVID-19 and was a kidney transplant recipient. Some T cells may have originated in the graft donor. Both conserved end residues are part of each CDR3. D genes are given only for firm matches. Not all rows give a size; the values are once, few, many and, for expanded clones, a class.

d_gene | abundance | j_gene | v_gene | CDR3aa | CDR3nt
TRBD1 | many | TRBJ2-5 | TRBV7-7 | CASSSQTGVELPQYF | TGTGCCAGCAGCTCCCAAACAGGGGTTGAATTGCCCCAGTACTTC
- | many | TRBJ2-7 | TRBV6-2/TRBV6-3 | CASSPIEGGRNEQYF | TGTGCCAGCAGCCCGATTGAGGGGGGCAGGAACGAGCAGTACTTC
- | many | TRBJ1-2 | TRBV11-2 | CASSLARVNYGYTF | TGTGCCAGCAGCTTAGCCAGGGTGAACTATGGCTACACCTTC
TRBD2 | few | TRBJ2-7 | TRBV28 | CASSLSRAGGYEQYF | TGTGCCAGCAGTTTATCCAGAGCGGGAGGCTACGAGCAGTACTTC
- | many | TRBJ1-2 | TRBV5-6 | CASRWEGWSGYTF | TGTGCCAGCAGATGGGAGGGTTGGAGTGGCTACACCTTC
- | many | TRBJ1-3 | TRBV21-1 | CASIGQAGTTGNTIYF | TGTGCCAGCATTGGGCAGGCAGGGACCACCGGAAACACCATATATTTT
TRBD2 | many | TRBJ2-2 | TRBV6-5 | CASTRTSGRADTGELFF | TGTGCCAGCACTAGGACTAGCGGGAGGGCCGATACCGGGGAGCTGTTTTTT
- | few | TRBJ2-4 | TRBV6-5 | CASSYSRHGQNIQYF | TGTGCCAGCAGTTACTCGAGGCACGGGCAAAACATTCAGTACTTC
- | - | TRBJ2-3 | TRBV5-6 | CASSSLARDTDTQYF | TGTGCCAGCAGCTCATTAGCGAGAGACACAGATACGCAGTATTTT
- | many | TRBJ1-2 | TRBV7-9 | CASSRTDGYTF | TGTGCCAGCAGCCGGACGGATGGCTACACCTTC
TRBD2 | many | TRBJ2-1 | TRBV19 | CASSALAGVDEQFF | TGTGCCAGTAGTGCGCTAGCGGGAGTAGATGAGCAGTTCTTC
- | - | TRBJ2-3 | TRBV21-1 | CASSLQVATVMQDTQYF | TGTGCCAGCAGTCTACAAGTAGCTACAGTCATGCAAGATACGCAGTATTTT
- | many | TRBJ1-1 | TRBV19 | CASSEVSGTEAFF | TGTGCCAGTAGTGAAGTTTCTGGGACTGAAGCTTTCTTT
- | many | TRBJ1-2 | TRBV6-6 | CASSRKRGGRKTYGYTF | TGTGCCAGCAGTCGTAAGCGAGGTGGGAGAAAGACCTATGGCTACACCTTC
- | - | TRBJ1-2 | TRBV11-3 | CASSGKNDLGKTYGYTF | TGTGCCAGCAGCGGTAAAAACGATCTCGGAAAGACCTATGGCTACACCTTC
- | - | TRBJ2-3 | TRBV19 | CASSIEGDTQYF | TGTGCCAGTAGTATTGAAGGAGATACGCAGTATTTT
- | many | TRBJ1-1 | TRBV6-5 | CASSLGARMNTEAFF | TGTGCCAGCAGTTTGGGGGCGCGGATGAACACTGAAGCTTTCTTT
TRBD2 | many | TRBJ2-1 | TRBV29-1 | CSVGETSGIGEQFF | TGCAGCGTTGGGGAGACTAGCGGGATCGGTGAGCAGTTCTTC
- | many | TRBJ2-2 | TRBV20-1 | CSAPGQEPFF | TGCAGTGCTCCCGGCCAGGAACCGTTTTTT
TRBD1 | few | TRBJ1-1 | TRBV19 | CASGKGDRATEAFF | TGTGCCAGTGGAAAAGGGGACAGGGCCACTGAAGCTTTCTTT
- | many | TRBJ1-1 | TRBV12-3/TRBV12-4 | CASVGNTEAFF | TGTGCCAGCGTCGGGAACACTGAAGCTTTCTTT
- | many | TRBJ1-2 | TRBV16 | CASSCTWVVRKTYGYTF | TGTGCCAGCAGCTGTACATGGGTCGTTAGAAAGACCTATGGCTACACCTTC
- | many | TRBJ1-1 | TRBV6-4 | CASSVSLQTEAFF | TGTGCCAGCAGTGTGTCCCTTCAGACTGAAGCTTTCTTT
TRBD1 | many | TRBJ1-5 | TRBV20-1 | CSAMDRGSNQPQHF | TGCAGTGCTATGGACAGGGGTAGCAATCAGCCCCAGCATTTT
- | many | TRBJ2-1 | TRBV5-1 | CASSADPSPYNEQFF | TGCGCCAGCAGCGCGGATCCTAGCCCCTACAATGAGCAGTTCTTC
- | many | TRBJ1-2 | TRBV4-3 | CASSIGRGRRKTYGYTF | TGCGCCAGCAGCATCGGTCGAGGACGTCGAAAGACCTATGGCTACACCTTC
TRBD1 | many | TRBJ2-7 | TRBV28 | CASRGWTGAGEQYF | TGTGCCAGCAGGGGGTGGACAGGGGCAGGGGAGCAGTACTTC